The rows below give T cell receptor beta chains drawn from one sample of a study of blood T cells in healthy people across ages. TCRdb used MiXCR to reprocess the 5' RACE reads, holding one entry per CDR3 protein. The sample has 710,000 or so distinct CDR3 sequences; about 20% are singletons. The specimen sequenced was blood. The receptors shown here come from a man aged 65 to 85 in good health. The CDR3 runs from the conserved cysteine through the conserved F or W. The D gene is left open where the match is weak. A clone size is listed for some rows: how often the clone was seen (once, few, many), or a class if it is expanded.

d_call	v_call	clone_size	j_call	cdr3_aa	cdr3_nt
-	TRBV6-2/TRBV6-3	few	TRBJ2-6	CASSQTPAGANVLTF	TGTGCCAGCAGTCAGACCCCCGCTGGGGCCAACGTCCTGACTTTC
-	TRBV25-1	-	TRBJ1-4	CASTMGRGEKLFF	TGTGCCAGTACGATGGGACGAGGCGAAAAACTGTTTTTT
-	TRBV7-9	-	TRBJ2-1	CASSPAGVSYNEQFF	TGTGCCAGCAGCCCAGCGGGCGTCTCCTACAATGAGCAGTTCTTC
TRBD1	TRBV7-9	few	TRBJ2-1	CASSLSARQGSNEQFF	TGTGCCAGCAGCCTAAGCGCCCGACAGGGTTCGAATGAGCAGTTCTTC
-	TRBV20-1	-	TRBJ2-7	CSARSDKVFGRGAYEQYF	TGCAGTGCTAGATCCGACAAGGTATTCGGGCGTGGGGCCTACGAGCAGTACTTC
TRBD2	TRBV20-1	many	TRBJ2-4	CSARDLAGMNIQYF	TGCAGTGCTAGAGACTTAGCGGGAATGAACATTCAGTACTTC
-	TRBV28	few	TRBJ2-1	CASSSGGLNEQFF	TGTGCCAGCAGTTCTGGAGGGTTGAATGAGCAGTTCTTC
-	TRBV29-1	few	TRBJ2-1	CSVYSSYNEQFF	TGCAGCGTGTACAGCTCCTACAATGAGCAGTTCTTC
-	TRBV5-1	few	TRBJ2-1	CASSWGRHNEQFF	TGCGCCAGCAGCTGGGGGAGGCACAATGAGCAGTTCTTC
TRBD1	TRBV9	-	TRBJ1-4	CASSVRGQGPAGNEKLFF	TGTGCCAGCAGCGTACGCGGACAGGGGCCAGCCGGTAATGAAAAACTGTTTTTT
-	TRBV12-3/TRBV12-4	few	TRBJ1-4	CASSLGAFEEKLFF	TGTGCCAGCAGTTTAGGGGCCTTCGAGGAAAAACTGTTTTTT
-	TRBV9	-	TRBJ2-4	CASSLADTNIQYF	TGTGCCAGCAGCTTAGCCGACACAAACATTCAGTACTTC
TRBD2	TRBV12-3/TRBV12-4	few	TRBJ2-1	CASSFERLAGTYNEQFF	TGTGCCAGCAGTTTCGAGAGACTAGCGGGGACCTACAATGAGCAGTTCTTC
-	TRBV27	-	TRBJ2-7	CASSSVAGGAYEQYF	TGTGCCAGCAGTTCTGTGGCGGGTGGGGCCTACGAGCAGTACTTC
TRBD2	TRBV4-2	-	TRBJ2-1	CASSQDPTRTSGGLNEQFF	TGTGCCAGCAGCCAAGACCCGACTAGGACTAGCGGGGGGTTGAATGAGCAGTTCTTC
-	TRBV12-3/TRBV12-4	few	TRBJ2-6	CASRSNWGANVLTF	TGTGCCAGCAGATCAAATTGGGGGGCCAACGTCCTGACTTTC
-	TRBV6-6	few	TRBJ2-4	CASTHGSAKNIQYF	TGTGCCAGCACTCATGGGAGCGCCAAAAACATTCAGTACTTC
-	TRBV12-3/TRBV12-4	-	TRBJ2-1	CASSTDYNEQFF	TGTGCCAGCAGTACAGACTACAATGAGCAGTTCTTC
-	TRBV7-8	few	TRBJ2-1	CASSLVVRDNEQFF	TGTGCCAGCAGCTTAGTCGTGCGGGACAATGAGCAGTTCTTC
-	TRBV5-1	few	TRBJ1-1	CASSLRGGEAFF	TGCGCCAGCAGCCTCAGAGGGGGTGAAGCTTTCTTT
-	TRBV5-1	-	TRBJ2-7	CASSLYGGREQYF	TGCGCCAGCAGCTTGTATGGGGGTCGCGAGCAGTACTTC
-	TRBV7-2	-	TRBJ2-2	CASSLEATGELFF	TGTGCCAGCAGCTTAGAGGCCACCGGGGAGCTGTTTTTT
-	TRBV30	few	TRBJ1-2	CAWVGTAGVGYTF	TGTGCCTGGGTTGGGACCGCAGGGGTCGGCTACACCTTC
-	TRBV19	-	TRBJ1-1	CASSHPGQRNTEAFF	TGTGCCAGTAGCCATCCAGGACAGAGGAACACTGAAGCTTTCTTT
TRBD2	TRBV12-3/TRBV12-4	-	TRBJ2-1	CASSTSLAGVTRFF	TGTGCCAGCAGTACCTCACTAGCGGGAGTAACGCGGTTCTTC
TRBD2	TRBV6-2/TRBV6-3	-	TRBJ2-1	CASRLPTSGAVTQFF	TGTGCCAGCAGACTCCCGACTAGCGGAGCTGTCACCCAGTTCTTC